This T cell receptor (beta chain) was obtained from a study of regulatory T cells in long-lasting Graves disease. Turning to the study itself: Positivity for TSH receptor antibodies plus over 5 years of antithyroid drugs meant persistent Graves' disease.

This clonotype was detected many times. Its cognate antigen is unknown. Germline CDR1 reads MNHEY; CDR2 reads SVGEGT. The CDR3 is 13 residues long. The V end lost 2 bases, the J end lost 3 bases, and 8 bases lay between the germline ends. Stated time point: persistent/refractory GD, antithyroid drugs over 5 years with positive TRAb. TCR sequences were obtained from RNA taken from PBMCs. General study points: The sample size was small, and this may have reduced accuracy. Under persistent disease, TRBV28, TRBJ1-2 and TRBJ2-5 were used preferentially.

Relying on iRepertoire HTBI primers and Arm-PCR of CDR3 regions, the team built TCR beta libraries. TCRdb passed the multiplex PCR reads through MiXCR, listing each CDR3 protein once. The sample records about 400,000 distinct CDR3 sequences, 20% to 25% being singletons. This chain links TRBV6-2 or TRBV6-3 with TRBJ2-7; D not certain. The receptor was derived from a female donor with Graves disease. Sequenced here: peripheral blood mononuclear cells (PBMCs), sampled when the disease was refractory, from a patient treated with antithyroid drugs. The CDR3 DNA sequence: TGTGCCAGCAGTTACGAGACTTACTACGAGCAGTACTTC. It encodes CASSYETYYEQYF.